Listed below are T cell receptor beta chains from one sample, sequenced in a study of graft-versus-host responses after intestinal transplantation. Generated by immunoSEQ multiplex PCR, the TCRdb table keeps only in-frame clones and is missing some. The top ten clones hold roughly 3.1% of a sample with about 23,000 clones, roughly 79% of them seen once. The sample consisted of ileum tissue, taken 12 days after intestinal transplant. Source of these receptors: a human patient who received an intestinal transplant, so some T cells may come from the graft donor. CDR3s include the opening cysteine and the closing phenylalanine or tryptophan. D genes are given only for firm matches. The size of a clone is reported for some rows only, either as once, few or many, or as a class for expanded clones.

size,J,V,D,DNA,CDR3
few,TRBJ2-5,TRBV5-1,.,TGCGCCAGCAGCGGGGGCGGACAAGAGACCCAGTACTTC,CASSGGGQETQYF
.,TRBJ1-1,TRBV6-1,.,TGTGCCAGCAGTGACTACCAGACAGCCATGAACACTGAAGCTTTCTTT,CASSDYQTAMNTEAFF
once,TRBJ2-5,TRBV7-2,TRBD2,TGTGCCAGCACCCTGACTAGCGGGGGGACCCAGTACTTC,CASTLTSGGTQYF
.,TRBJ2-7,TRBV5-6,.,TGTGCCAGCAGCTGGGGCCACTACGAGCAGTACTTC,CASSWGHYEQYF
.,TRBJ1-1,TRBV7-7,.,TGTGCTAGCAGCTTGGGAGGCCCGAACACTGAAGCTTTCTTT,CASSLGGPNTEAFF
.,TRBJ1-6,TRBV6-1,.,TGTGCCAGCAGTGAAGTTGGGCACACTAATTCACCCCTCCACTTT,CASSEVGHTNSPLHF
.,TRBJ2-5,TRBV6-1,TRBD1,TGTGCCAGCAGCCACCTGACAGGGCACCAAGAGACCCAGTACTTC,CASSHLTGHQETQYF
.,TRBJ1-1,TRBV6-1,.,TGTGCCAGCAGTGCGGAGGGGAACACTGAAGCTTTCTTT,CASSAEGNTEAFF
.,TRBJ1-2,TRBV7-3,TRBD1,TGTGCCAGCAGCTTGGAGGGGGCAGGATCAAACTACACCTTC,CASSLEGAGSNYTF
.,TRBJ1-2,TRBV28,.,TGTGCCAGCAGTCCCTACGGGAGAGGGAACTATGGCTACACCTTC,CASSPYGRGNYGYTF
few,TRBJ1-5,TRBV5-5,.,TGTGCCAGCAGCTCCGCGCCGGGAGCCGGGGAGCCCCAGCATTTT,CASSSAPGAGEPQHF
.,TRBJ1-6,TRBV11-2,TRBD1,TGTGCCAGCAGCTTCGGGAGGGGGCAATCACCCCTCCACTTT,CASSFGRGQSPLHF
once,TRBJ2-7,TRBV12-5,TRBD1,TGTGCTAGTGGCCGGGACAGGGGTTACGAGCAGTACTTC,CASGRDRGYEQYF
.,TRBJ2-1,TRBV29-1,TRBD2,TGCAGCCCTCGACTAGCGAATTACAATGAGCAGTTCTTC,CSPRLANYNEQFF
few,TRBJ2-7,TRBV9,.,TGTGCCAGCAGCTACTCACGCGGGACAGCCCCTTACGAGCAGTACTTC,CASSYSRGTAPYEQYF
.,TRBJ2-6,TRBV10-1,TRBD1,TGCGCCACCCCCCAGGGACAGACGAGCTCTGGGGCCAACGTCCTGACTTTC,CATPQGQTSSGANVLTF
.,TRBJ1-2,TRBV2,.,TGTGCCAGCAGCCTAGGACAGCCCTATGGCTACACCTTC,CASSLGQPYGYTF
.,TRBJ1-2,TRBV29-1,.,TGCAGCGTTGAACGGGGGGGGACCCTGGATGGCTACACCTTC,CSVERGGTLDGYTF
.,TRBJ1-5,TRBV27,.,TGTGCCAGCAGTTTACGGGGGGGCAATCAGCCCCAGCATTTT,CASSLRGGNQPQHF
few,TRBJ1-2,TRBV7-9,TRBD1,TGTGCCAGCAGTTCTCGGACAGGGACGGTTAGTGGCTACACCTTC,CASSSRTGTVSGYTF
.,TRBJ2-2,TRBV6-5,TRBD2,TGTGCCAGCAGTTACGGGGAGGGCACCGGGGAGCTGTTTTTT,CASSYGEGTGELFF
.,TRBJ2-1,TRBV18,.,TGTGCCAGCTCACAACAGCAGAACAATGAGCAGTTCTTC,CASSQQQNNEQFF
.,TRBJ1-5,TRBV7-9,TRBD1,TGTGCCAGCAGCCTGACAGGGGAGAATCAGCCCCAGCATTTT,CASSLTGENQPQHF
few,TRBJ2-7,TRBV5-4,TRBD1,TGTGCCAGCAGCCGGGGGACAGGGACCTCCTACGAGCAGTACTTC,CASSRGTGTSYEQYF
.,TRBJ2-1,TRBV5-1,.,TGCGCCAGCAGCTCGAGGGTCCACAATGAGCAGTTCTTC,CASSSRVHNEQFF
.,TRBJ2-3,TRBV5-8,TRBD2,TGTGCCAGCAGACTAGCGGGGGCCACAGATACGCAGTATTTT,CASRLAGATDTQYF
.,TRBJ2-1,TRBV27,.,TGTGCCAGCAGTTTGGGGGCAGGGTACAATGAGCAGTTCTTC,CASSLGAGYNEQFF
.,TRBJ2-7,TRBV18,TRBD1,TGTGCCAGCTCATCGACAGGGAGCGGGCAGTACTTC,CASSSTGSGQYF
once,TRBJ2-5,TRBV27,TRBD2,TGTGCCAGCAAAGTACTAGCGGGGGCCCAAGAGACCCAGTACTTC,CASKVLAGAQETQYF
.,TRBJ2-2,TRBV9,TRBD2,TGTGCCAGCAGCCAGAGGGGTAGCGGGGGTCCTAACACCGGGGAGCTGTTTTTT,CASSQRGSGGPNTGELFF
.,TRBJ2-1,TRBV19,TRBD2,TGTGCCAGTGGTTTGGCGGGAGGAGGGAATGAGCAGTTCTTC,CASGLAGGGNEQFF
.,TRBJ1-1,TRBV7-9,.,TGTGCCAGCAGCTCCGGGGGACTCTCGAACACTGAAGCTTTCTTT,CASSSGGLSNTEAFF
.,TRBJ2-2,TRBV4-1,.,TGCGCCAGCAGTCCACAGGGATCCGGGGAGCTGTTTTTT,CASSPQGSGELFF
few,TRBJ1-2,TRBV27,.,TGTGCCAGCAGTCGCAGGGGCCCAAACTATGGCTACACCTTC,CASSRRGPNYGYTF
.,TRBJ1-1,TRBV10-3,.,TGTGCCATCAGGAGGGGGGGGGTAGGCACTGAAGCTTTCTTT,CAIRRGGVGTEAFF
.,TRBJ2-6,TRBV30,.,TGTGCCTGGAGTGAACTAAGGGCCAACGTCCTGACTTTC,CAWSELRANVLTF
.,TRBJ2-3,TRBV9,TRBD2,TGTGCCAGCAGCGCAACACCGGGACTAGGGGATTTAGATACGCAGTATTTT,CASSATPGLGDLDTQYF
.,TRBJ1-3,TRBV5-1,.,TGCGCCAGCAGCTTGGGTCATGGAAACACCATATATTTT,CASSLGHGNTIYF
.,TRBJ2-5,TRBV7-3,TRBD2,TGTGCCAGCAGCTTAAGCCCTGACGGCGGGAGGGCCTCACCCTACCAAGAGACCCAGTACTTC,CASSLSPDGGRASPYQETQYF
.,TRBJ2-5,TRBV11-2,.,TGTGCCAGCAGCTTGAGGCGTTTTCAAGAGACCCAGTACTTC,CASSLRRFQETQYF
.,TRBJ2-1,TRBV9,.,TGTGCCAGCAGCGTAGCGAAACTAGGCACCCTCCTCAATGAGCAGTTCTTC,CASSVAKLGTLLNEQFF
.,TRBJ1-1,TRBV5-4,.,TGTGCCAGCACCAGGGGCGCTGAAGCTTTCTTT,CASTRGAEAFF
once,TRBJ1-5,TRBV19,TRBD1,TGTGCCAGTATCCCCTACCAGGGGGGCAATCAGCCCCAGCATTTT,CASIPYQGGNQPQHF
.,TRBJ2-7,TRBV11-3,.,TGTGCCAGCAGCTACCAGGGCTACGAGCAGTACTTC,CASSYQGYEQYF
few,TRBJ1-5,TRBV6-6,TRBD1,TGTGCCAGCAGTCCTACAGGGGGACAGCCCCAGCATTTT,CASSPTGGQPQHF
.,TRBJ1-2,TRBV10-3,.,TGTGCCATCAGCGAGAGACCGCAGGGGTTCTATGGCTACACCTTC,CAISERPQGFYGYTF
.,TRBJ2-3,TRBV11-2,.,TGTGCCAGCAGCTTAGACAGGCGCACAGATACGCAGTATTTT,CASSLDRRTDTQYF
.,TRBJ2-7,TRBV9,TRBD2,TGTGCCAGCAGCGTAGGCGGGGGATACTCCTACGAGCAGTACTTC,CASSVGGGYSYEQYF
.,TRBJ1-2,TRBV6-5,.,TGTGCCAGCAGTTACTCCCAAATCACCCGGAGCGGCTACACCTTC,CASSYSQITRSGYTF
.,TRBJ1-4,TRBV4-2,.,TGTGCCAGCAGGGAACAGGGCCCCAATGAAAAACTGTTTTTT,CASREQGPNEKLFF
.,TRBJ1-2,TRBV5-5,TRBD1,TGTGCCAGCAGCTCGGGACAGGGCTTCTATGGCTACACCTTC,CASSSGQGFYGYTF
.,TRBJ1-1,TRBV19,.,TGTGCCAGTAGTTGGGGGGGAGAGAACACTGAAGCTTTCTTT,CASSWGGENTEAFF